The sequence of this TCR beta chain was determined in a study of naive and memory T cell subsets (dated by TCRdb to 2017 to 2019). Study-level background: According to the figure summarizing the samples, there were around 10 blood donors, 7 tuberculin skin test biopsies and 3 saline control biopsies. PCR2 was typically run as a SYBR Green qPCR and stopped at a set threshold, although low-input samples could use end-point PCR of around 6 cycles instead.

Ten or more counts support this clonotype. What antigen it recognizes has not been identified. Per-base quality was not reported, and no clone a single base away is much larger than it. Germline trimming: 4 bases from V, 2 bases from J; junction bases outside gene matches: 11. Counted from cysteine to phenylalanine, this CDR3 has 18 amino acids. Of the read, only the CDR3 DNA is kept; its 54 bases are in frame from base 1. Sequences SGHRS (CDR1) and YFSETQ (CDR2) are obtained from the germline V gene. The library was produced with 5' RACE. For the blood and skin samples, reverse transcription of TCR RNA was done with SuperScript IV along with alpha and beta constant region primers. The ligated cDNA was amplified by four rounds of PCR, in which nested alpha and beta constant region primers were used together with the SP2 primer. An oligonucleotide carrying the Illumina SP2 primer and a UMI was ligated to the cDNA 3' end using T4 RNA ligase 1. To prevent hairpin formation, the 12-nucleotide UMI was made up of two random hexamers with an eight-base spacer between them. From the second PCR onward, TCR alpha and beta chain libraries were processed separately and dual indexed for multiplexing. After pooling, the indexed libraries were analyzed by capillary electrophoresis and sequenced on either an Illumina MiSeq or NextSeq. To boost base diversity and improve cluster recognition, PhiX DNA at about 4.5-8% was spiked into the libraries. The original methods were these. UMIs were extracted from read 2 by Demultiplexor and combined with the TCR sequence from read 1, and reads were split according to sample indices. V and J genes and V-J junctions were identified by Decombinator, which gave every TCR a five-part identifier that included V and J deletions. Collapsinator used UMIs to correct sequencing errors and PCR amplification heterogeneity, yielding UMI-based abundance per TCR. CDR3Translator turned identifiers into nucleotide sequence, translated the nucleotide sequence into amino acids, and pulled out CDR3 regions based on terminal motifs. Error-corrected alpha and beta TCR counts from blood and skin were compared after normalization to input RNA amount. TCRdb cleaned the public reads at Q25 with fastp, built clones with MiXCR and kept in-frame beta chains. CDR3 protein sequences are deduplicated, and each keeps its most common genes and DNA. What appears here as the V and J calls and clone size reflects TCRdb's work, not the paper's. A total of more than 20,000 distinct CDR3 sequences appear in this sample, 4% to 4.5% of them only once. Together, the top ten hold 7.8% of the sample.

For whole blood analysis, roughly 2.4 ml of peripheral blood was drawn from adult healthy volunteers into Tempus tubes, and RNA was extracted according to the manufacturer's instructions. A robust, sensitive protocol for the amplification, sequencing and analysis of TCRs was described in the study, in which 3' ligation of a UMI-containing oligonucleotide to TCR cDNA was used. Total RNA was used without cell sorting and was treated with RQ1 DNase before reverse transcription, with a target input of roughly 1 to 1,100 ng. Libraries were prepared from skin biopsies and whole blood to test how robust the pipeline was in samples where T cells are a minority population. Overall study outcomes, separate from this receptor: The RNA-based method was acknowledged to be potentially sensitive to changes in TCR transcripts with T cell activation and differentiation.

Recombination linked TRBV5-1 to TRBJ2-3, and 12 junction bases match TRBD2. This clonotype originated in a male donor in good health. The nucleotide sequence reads TGCGCCAGCAGCCCTGCCGGGACTAGCGGGCGAGTCACAGATACGCAGTATTTT. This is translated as CASSPAGTSGRVTDTQYF.